The 27 T cell receptor beta chains below all came from one sample that was sequenced in a study of T cell responses to AZD1222 COVID-19 vaccine. Data came from immunoSEQ multiplex PCR; TCRdb stores just in-frame clones and leaves some out. The sample includes roughly 150,000 clones, roughly 93% of them seen just once. The starting material was peripheral blood, obtained 28 days after the second AZD1222 dose. These receptors originate from an adult who received the AZD1222 COVID-19 vaccine.

This sequence joins TRBV9 and TRBJ2-2; D is tentatively TRBD1 or TRBD2 (5 bases each). V was cut by 2 bases and J by 7 bases, with 15 bases left in between. CDR3 size: 15 residues. CDR1 SGDLS and CDR2 YYNGEE come from the germline V gene. The DNA for the CDR3 is TGTGCCAGCAGCGTTGGGGACCAATGGTACGGGGAGCTGTTTTTT. Its protein is CASSVGDQWYGELFF.

The chain combines TRBV2 with TRBJ1-5, with D perhaps matching TRBD1 (6 bases). CDR1 is SNHLY, CDR2 FYNNEI, per germline. The V gene lost 7 bases and the J gene lost 11 bases, with 21 bases spanning the gap. The CDR3 consists of 14 residues. For the CDR3, the DNA is TGTGCCAGCACACTTCAGGGGACACTAAGAGCCCAGCATTTT. Translating it yields CASTLQGTLRAQHF.

J is TRBJ2-7 and V is TRBV6-6; D gene unclear. This CDR3 is built from 13 residues. The germline V and J ends were trimmed by 5 bases and 3 bases, with 11 bases remaining between them. The germline V gene encodes CDR1 MNHNY and CDR2 SVGAGI (reference sequence). CDR3 DNA: TGTGCCAGCAGTCGGATACCTTACTACGAGCAGTACTTC. It codes for CASSRIPYYEQYF.

Details on this clone: Germline is not matched at one junction end, which may reflect a read error. This rearrangement joins TRBV6-5 to TRBJ2-5; no definite D call. This CDR3 has 15 amino acids. Looked up from germline, CDR1 is MNHEY and CDR2 is SVGAGI. The CDR3 DNA reads TGTGCCAGCAGTAACTCGGGTACCCGACGGGAGACCCAGTACTTC. This translates into CASSNSGTRRETQYF.

The gene calls are TRBV5-1 and TRBJ2-1; TRBD1 aligns across 7 bases. The junction had 1 base not matched to a gene; V was cut back by 0 bases and J by 4 bases. CDR1 and CDR2 from the germline V gene are SGHRS and YFSETQ. There are 14 residues in the CDR3. Here the CDR3 reads CASSLGDSYNEQFF. The CDR3 DNA sequence: TGCGCCAGCAGCTTGGGGGACAGTTACAATGAGCAGTTCTTC.

This chain joins TRBV12-3 or TRBV12-4 and TRBJ2-4; no clear D. Between the trimmed V and J ends, which lost 6 bases and 5 bases, there was a span of 11 bases. The CDR3 runs 13 residues. CDR3 loop: CASSWLGQNIQYF. CDR3 nucleotides: TGTGCCAGCAGCTGGCTCGGGCAAAACATTCAGTACTTC.

This clone is a singleton in its sample. The rearrangement links TRBV25-1 to TRBJ2-3, with D perhaps TRBD1 or TRBD2 (5 bases each). The CDR3 covers 14 residues. Germline-derived CDR1 and CDR2 are MGHDK and SYGVNS. V shed 10 bases and J shed 1 base, with 15 bases lying between them. The DNA of the CDR3 is TGTGCCACCCATGACGGGACCCGCACAGATACGCAGTATTTT. This gives the protein CATHDGTRTDTQYF.

The gene calls are TRBV15 and TRBJ1-1; D not resolved. The V gene's germline CDR1 is LNHNV and CDR2 YYDKDF (reference sequence). The CDR3 consists of 13 residues. The V gene lost 3 bases and the J gene lost 8 bases, with 13 bases spanning the gap. CDR3 coding DNA: TGTGCCACCAGCAGTCTGAGGTCGGCCGAAGCTTTCTTT. Amino acids: CATSSLRSAEAFF.

This clone was observed a single time. This chain links TRBV6-5 with TRBJ1-1; D might be TRBD1 (5 bases). V lost 2 bases, J lost 0 bases, and 10 bases lay in between. This CDR3 region has 15 residues. CDR1 is MNHEY and CDR2 is SVGAGI in the germline V gene. The CDR3 reads CASSYKGRVNTEAFF. As DNA, the CDR3 is TGTGCCAGCAGTTACAAGGGCAGGGTGAACACTGAAGCTTTCTTT.

This chain links TRBV27 with TRBJ2-1; D may correspond to TRBD1 or TRBD2 (6 bases each). This CDR3 is 15 amino acids long. Germline CDR1 reads MNHEY; CDR2 reads SMNVEV (reference sequence). V was shortened by 2 bases and J by 0 bases, with 8 bases between the two germline ends. The CDR3 here is CASSLGGGSYNEQFF. CDR3 DNA: TGTGCCAGCAGTTTAGGAGGGGGCTCCTACAATGAGCAGTTCTTC.

For this clone: Other DNA sequences in this sample translate to the same CDR3. V and J are TRBV27 and TRBJ1-5, with TRBD1 identical over 8 bases. The CDR3 runs 14 residues. From germline, CDR1 is MNHEY and CDR2 SMNVEV (reference sequence). J gave up 6 bases and V 6 bases, and 7 bases lay outside the gene matches. CDR3 nucleotide sequence: TGTGCCAGCAGCCCTGGACAGGGAGGTCAGCCCCAGCATTTT. Residues: CASSPGQGGQPQHF.

This chain connects TRBV14 to TRBJ2-1; 10 bases line up with TRBD2. The CDR3 contains 16 residues. Germline lookup yields CDR1 SGHDN and CDR2 FVKESK. Trimming at V came to 4 bases and at J to 5 bases, leaving 8 bases not matched to a gene. CDR3 amino acids: CASSPLIAGGHNEQFF. The DNA of the CDR3 is TGTGCCAGCAGCCCCTTGATAGCGGGAGGCCACAATGAGCAGTTCTTC. Looking up the rest from reference TRBV14 and TRBJ2-1 gives the full variable domain: EAGVTQFPSHSVIEKGQTVTLRCDPISGHDNLYWYRRVMGKEIKFLLHFVKESKQDESGMPNNRFLAERTGGTYSTLKVQPAELEDSGVYFCASSPLIAGGHNEQFFGPGTRLTVL.

This rearrangement joins TRBV5-4 to TRBJ1-1, with a possible D match to TRBD1 (6 bases). The CDR3 is 14 residues long. CDR1 SGHNT and CDR2 YYREEE come from the germline V gene (reference sequence). Trimming left V 3 bases short and J 6 bases short, with 15 bases between. CDR3 in amino acids: CASSSWTASSEAFF. CDR3 nucleotides: TGTGCCAGCAGCTCATGGACAGCCTCCTCTGAAGCTTTCTTT.

The chain links TRBV7-9 to TRBJ1-1; 7 positions match TRBD1. The CDR3 is made up of 14 amino acids. V lost 5 bases, J lost 3 bases, and 6 bases stayed unmatched. In germline, CDR1 is SEHNR, CDR2 FQNEAQ (reference sequence). CDR3 DNA sequence: TGTGCCAGCAGCCCGACAGGGTGGGACACTGAAGCTTTCTTT. Its translation: CASSPTGWDTEAFF.

This clone was seen only once. The chain links TRBV5-5 to TRBJ2-1; TRBD2 matches 12 bases. The germline V gene encodes CDR1 SGHKS and CDR2 YYEKEE (reference sequence). V dropped 4 bases and J dropped 4; count of bases not matched to a gene: 3. There are 15 residues in the CDR3. The DNA of the CDR3 is TGTGCCAGCAGCGAAGGACTAGCGGGGTACAATGAGCAGTTCTTC. Protein product: CASSEGLAGYNEQFF.

The rearrangement joins TRBV3-1 (or the pseudogene TRBV3-2) to TRBJ2-3; 7 nucleotides align to TRBD2. V was pared by 5 bases and J by 3 bases, with 8 bases of the junction left unmatched. This CDR3 has 15 residues. The germline CDR1 and CDR2 sequences are LGHDT and YNNKEL (reference sequence). This chain's CDR3 is CASSASTSNTDTQYF. Written as DNA, the CDR3 is TGTGCCAGCAGCGCCTCGACTAGCAATACAGATACGCAGTATTTT.

V usage is TRBV18 and J usage is TRBJ1-5; weak D call: TRBD1 (6 bases). The CDR3 totals 15 residues. Germline V gene sequence: CDR1 KGHSH, CDR2 LQKENI. The germline V and J ends were trimmed by 2 bases and 1 base, with 9 bases remaining between them. The CDR3 coding sequence is TGTGCCAGCTCACCAGTGGACAGCAGCAATCAGCCCCAGCATTTT. Translating it yields CASSPVDSSNQPQHF.

The V call is TRBV3-1 (or the pseudogene TRBV3-2), the J call TRBJ1-2; no firm D call. This CDR3 is 16 amino acids long. V lost 0 bases and J 6 bases, leaving 17 bases between the germline ends. Looked up from germline, CDR1 is LGHDT and CDR2 is YNNKEL (reference sequence). CDR3 bases: TGTGCCAGCAGCCAAGATAGCGGAGGGTCCTGGGATGGCTACACCTTC. Its translation: CASSQDSGGSWDGYTF.

The rearrangement uses TRBV7-9 and TRBJ1-2; 7 bases agree with TRBD1. V was clipped by 5 bases and J by 4 bases; unmatched bases: 7. There are 14 residues in the CDR3. Germline CDR1 reads SEHNR; CDR2 reads FQNEAQ (reference sequence). For the CDR3, the DNA is TGTGCCAGCAGCCAGGGACAGACGACCTATGGCTACACCTTC. It yields the protein CASSQGQTTYGYTF. The full variable domain, rest sourced from reference TRBV7-9 and TRBJ1-2, is DTGVSQNPRHKITKRGQNVTFRCDPISEHNRLYWYRQTLGQGPEFLTYFQNEAQLEKSRLLSDRFSAERPKGSFSTLEIQRTEQGDSAMYLCASSQGQTTYGYTFGSGTRLTVV.

The chain combines TRBV4-2 with TRBJ1-4; a weak D match, TRBD1 (5 bases). Trimming shortened V by 0 bases and J by 4 bases, and 12 bases separated the two germline ends. Germline V gives CDR1 LGHNA, CDR2 YNFKEQ. The CDR3 contains 16 residues. CDR3 DNA: TGTGCCAGCAGCCAAGATGGGCAGGGAATTAATGAAAAACTGTTTTTT. It encodes CASSQDGQGINEKLFF.

This clone was seen a single time. This chain uses TRBV9 with TRBJ2-2, with 10 bases fitting TRBD2. The CDR3 is 16 residues long. From germline, CDR1 is SGDLS and CDR2 YYNGEE. V was clipped by 0 bases and J by 7 bases; unmatched bases: 6. CDR3 in amino acids: CASSVGLAGVGGELFF. The CDR3 coding sequence is TGTGCCAGCAGCGTAGGCCTAGCGGGAGTCGGCGGGGAGCTGTTTTTT.

This CDR3 reads CASSQDVQGRDEQYF. CDR3 in DNA: TGCGCCAGCAGCCAAGATGTACAGGGGAGGGACGAGCAGTACTTC. The gene calls are TRBV4-1 and TRBJ2-7, with D perhaps matching TRBD1 or TRBD2 (7 bases each). CDR1 is MGHRA, CDR2 YSYEKL, per germline. V dropped 0 bases and J dropped 5 bases, with 14 bases sitting between them. The CDR3 has 15 residues.

V is TRBV7-8 and J is TRBJ1-5; 8 bases match TRBD1. Unmatched junction bases numbered 15, after V lost 5 bases and J lost 6 bases. Germline lookup yields CDR1 SGHVS and CDR2 FQNEAQ. The CDR3 is 17 residues long. CDR3 sequence (DNA): TGTGCCAGCAGCCCCGGTGGACAGGGAGGGACCATTCAGCCCCAGCATTTT. Translation: CASSPGGQGGTIQPQHF.

The chain uses TRBV2 and TRBJ2-7, with 12 bases that match TRBD2. The CDR3 covers 15 residues. Germline trimming cut 7 bases from V and 0 bases from J; bases unmatched to any gene: 4. Germline lookup yields CDR1 SNHLY and CDR2 FYNNEI. CDR3 nucleotides: TGTGCCAGCACCGAGACTAGCGGGAGCTCCTACGAGCAGTACTTC. This gives the protein CASTETSGSSYEQYF. Together with reference TRBV2 and TRBJ2-7, the CDR3 gives the full variable domain: EPEVTQTPSHQVTQMGQEVILRCVPISNHLYFYWYRQILGQKVEFLVSFYNNEISEKSEIFDDQFSVERPDGSNFTLKIRSTKLEDSAMYFCASTETSGSSYEQYFGPGTRLTVT.

In its sample, this clone was seen once. The rearrangement links TRBV12-3 or TRBV12-4 to TRBJ1-2, with a weak D call TRBD1 (5 bases). V gave up 5 bases and J gave up 7 bases, with 14 bases separating them. CDR3 size: 13 residues. In nucleotides, the CDR3 is TGTGCCAGCAGTCCCCGACAGACCACTGGCTACACCTTC. Its protein is CASSPRQTTGYTF.

The chain combines TRBV21-1 with TRBJ2-5; whether TRBD2, the table's D call, matches the DNA was not checked. TRBV21-1 is an annotated pseudogene. The CDR3 loop spans 15 amino acids. For the CDR3, the DNA is TGTGCCAGCAGCAATGAAGGACTAGCGGGATCCCCCCAGTACTTC. Translating gives CASSNEGLAGSPQYF.

The genes are TRBV27 and TRBJ1-1; TRBD1 might be the D (6 bases). Germline-derived CDR1 and CDR2 are MNHEY and SMNVEV (reference sequence). CDR3 size: 14 residues. Trimming stripped 4 bases from V and 5 bases from J, with 14 bases between. The CDR3 spells CASSSPGGATEAFF. CDR3 DNA sequence: TGTGCCAGCAGTTCCCCGGGGGGGGCAACTGAAGCTTTCTTT.